Listed below are T cell receptor beta chains from one sample, sequenced in a study of T-cell reconstitution after alpha-beta-depleted transplantation in children. TCRdb redid the calling of the PCR reads with MiXCR, one entry per CDR3 protein. The sample lists some 490,000 distinct CDR3 sequences; under 15% were seen once. The sample in question was PBMCs from the stem cell graft donor, obtained from the stem cell graft. The receptors shown here come from a human donor who donated a stem cell graft to a child with combined immunodeficiency. CDR3s include the opening cysteine and the closing phenylalanine or tryptophan. The D gene is left open where the match is weak. For some rows the clone size is stated as once, few or many, or as a class when expanded; others skip it.

j_call d_call clone_size v_call cdr3_nt cdr3_aa
TRBJ1-5 NA few TRBV12-3/TRBV12-4 TGTGCCAGCAGTTTCGCGGACTATAGCAATCAGCCCCAGCATTTT CASSFADYSNQPQHF
TRBJ2-5 NA NA TRBV30 TGTGCCTGGAGTGTAGGGGGGACAGTACAAGAGACCCAGTACTTC CAWSVGGTVQETQYF
TRBJ2-1 NA many TRBV12-3/TRBV12-4 TGTGCCAGCACCATCGGGAACAATGAGCAGTTCTTC CASTIGNNEQFF
TRBJ1-1 NA few TRBV5-1 TGCGCCAGCAGCCCGACGACAGGGAACACTGAAGCTTTCTTT CASSPTTGNTEAFF
TRBJ1-1 NA few TRBV28 TGTGCCAGCAGTGCCTCGGGGAACACTGAAGCTTTCTTT CASSASGNTEAFF
TRBJ2-7 NA many TRBV14 TGTGCCAGCAGCCCGGGGTTGAGAGCTAACTACGAGCAGTACTTC CASSPGLRANYEQYF
TRBJ2-2 NA NA TRBV30 TGTGCCTGGGACGATGGACAGCTAAACACCGGGGAGCTGTTTTTT CAWDDGQLNTGELFF
TRBJ2-3 TRBD2 NA TRBV12-3/TRBV12-4 TGTGCCAGCAGTGGGGGACTAGCGGGGGGTCAAGATACGCAGTATTTT CASSGGLAGGQDTQYF
TRBJ1-2 TRBD1 many TRBV27 TGTGCCAGCAGGACAGGGGGAGGTTATGGCTACACCTTC CASRTGGGYGYTF
TRBJ2-1 NA NA TRBV5-6 TGTGCCAGCAGCTTGGGACCCCAGGGTCCCGGTAGCATTGAGCAGTTCTTC CASSLGPQGPGSIEQFF
TRBJ2-1 NA once TRBV24-1 TGTGCCACCAGTGATTTCGGAGGGAGGGGGTTCGCGGCTGAGCAGTTCTTC CATSDFGGRGFAAEQFF
TRBJ2-1 NA few TRBV7-9 TGTGCCAGCAGCTTCCCGAATGAGCAGTTCTTC CASSFPNEQFF
TRBJ1-2 TRBD1 few TRBV3-1 TGTGCCAGCAGCTTCCGGGACAGGGACGGCTACACCTTC CASSFRDRDGYTF
TRBJ2-5 NA NA TRBV18 TGTGCCAGCTCACCGTTAGAAGAGACCCAGTACTTC CASSPLEETQYF
TRBJ1-5 TRBD1 NA TRBV18 TGTGCCAGCTCACCTTTACAGGGGCTTCAGCCCCAGCATTTT CASSPLQGLQPQHF
TRBJ2-1 NA NA TRBV4-2 TGTGCCAGCAGCCAAGCTGACAGCACCTACAATGAGCAGTTCTTC CASSQADSTYNEQFF
TRBJ2-3 TRBD1 NA TRBV7-6 TGTGCCAGCAGCTTAGGGGTAATGGGACAGGGGTACACAGATACGCAGTATTTT CASSLGVMGQGYTDTQYF
TRBJ1-5 NA many TRBV9 TGTGCCAGCAGTACTACGGGTGGTCAGCCCCAGCATTTT CASSTTGGQPQHF
TRBJ2-5 NA NA TRBV20-1 TGCAGTGCTAGGAACGGAGGACACCAAGAGACCCAGTACTTC CSARNGGHQETQYF
TRBJ2-5 NA few TRBV20-1 TGCAGTGCTAAAGCCAGGGACTCCAAAGAGACCCAGTACTTC CSAKARDSKETQYF
TRBJ2-7 NA NA TRBV7-9 TGTGCCAGCAGCTTAGGGTCCGGGAACGGAGGTCTCGAGCAGTACTTC CASSLGSGNGGLEQYF
TRBJ2-1 TRBD1 many TRBV27 TGTGCCAGCAGTTTATGGAGGACAGGGGGGAACGATGAGCAGTTCTTC CASSLWRTGGNDEQFF
TRBJ1-6 NA many TRBV27 TGTGCCAGCAGTGACTTTAATTCACCCCTCCACTTT CASSDFNSPLHF
TRBJ2-1 NA many TRBV4-3 TGCGCCAGCAGCCAAATGATGGTTTACAATGAGCAGTTCTTC CASSQMMVYNEQFF
TRBJ2-7 TRBD2 many TRBV7-8 TGTGCCAGCCTAGACGGGCAGCGGGAGTGGGAGCAGTACTTC CASLDGQREWEQYF
TRBJ1-4 NA few TRBV29-1 TGCAGCGTTTTGACAGCAACTAATGAAAAACTGTTTTTT CSVLTATNEKLFF
TRBJ1-5 TRBD1 NA TRBV6-5 TGTGCCAGCAGTTACTCCGGACAGGGTGGTCAGCCCCAGCATTTT CASSYSGQGGQPQHF
TRBJ2-7 TRBD1 NA TRBV15 TGTGCCACCAGCTCTCGGACAGGAGTCTACGAGCAGTACTTC CATSSRTGVYEQYF
TRBJ2-5 TRBD2 few TRBV2 TGTGCCAGCAGTGAACCGGGACTAGCGGGGTTTGAGACCCAGTACTTC CASSEPGLAGFETQYF
TRBJ2-7 TRBD2 NA TRBV29-1 TGCAGCGTTGAAGATGGAGTAGCGGGGGCATACGAGCAGTACTTC CSVEDGVAGAYEQYF
TRBJ1-3 NA few TRBV9 TGTGCCAGCAGCGTAGGGGGGGCGCCAGTACGTACTGGAAACACCATATATTTT CASSVGGAPVRTGNTIYF